One sample yielded the 8 T cell receptor beta chains listed below, sequenced in a study of early T cells in non-severe SARS-CoV-2 infection. TCRdb re-called the 5' RACE reads with MiXCR, one entry per CDR3 protein. The data contain about 99,000 distinct CDR3 sequences, roughly 17% of them singletons. Specimen: whole blood. All receptors derive from an adult who was a healthcare worker with PCR-confirmed SARS-CoV-2 infection or an uninfected control (not recorded which).

The J gene is TRBJ2-7, the V gene TRBV5-1; 11 bases are shared with TRBD2. V trimming: 4 bases; J trimming: 4 bases; junction bases outside the gene matches: 7. Germline CDR1 is SGHRS and CDR2 is YFSETQ. The CDR3 loop spans 15 amino acids. In nucleotides, the CDR3 is TGCGCCAGCAGCCCCGGACTAGCGGGCCCATACGAGCAGTACTTC. Its protein product is CASSPGLAGPYEQYF.

This chain links TRBV4-3 with TRBJ2-1, with a weak D call TRBD2 (5 bases). The germline V gene has CDR1 LGHNA and CDR2 YSLEER. Trimming pared 1 base from V and 7 bases from J, leaving 11 bases between. The CDR3 is made up of 14 amino acids. CDR3: CASSQVFSENEQFF. The CDR3 DNA is TGCGCCAGCAGCCAAGTGTTTAGCGAAAATGAGCAGTTCTTC.

V is TRBV7-2 and J is TRBJ1-4; D remains unclear. The germline CDR1 and CDR2 sequences are SGHTA and FQGNSA. Deletions cut 2 bases from V and 5 bases from J, with 21 bases between. The CDR3 contains 18 residues. The CDR3 DNA reads as TGTGCCAGCAGCTTAAGGACTTTAAACCCTGTTACAAATGAAAAACTGTTTTTT. Residues: CASSLRTLNPVTNEKLFF. The variable domain in full, completed from reference TRBV7-2 and TRBJ1-4, reads GAGVSQSPSNKVTEKGKDVELRCDPISGHTALYWYRQSLGQGLEFLIYFQGNSAPDKSGLPSDRFSAERTGGSVSTLTIQRTQQEDSAVYLCASSLRTLNPVTNEKLFFGSGTQLSVL.

This clonotype was detected a few times. V usage is TRBV18 and J usage is TRBJ2-7, with D unclear. From germline, CDR1 is KGHSH and CDR2 LQKENI. V was pared by 2 bases and J by 3 bases, with 8 bases between. The CDR3 is 13 amino acids. CDR3 DNA: TGTGCCAGCTCACCAGGTAGTGGCTACGAGCAGTACTTC. It specifies CASSPGSGYEQYF.

The chain couples TRBV18 to TRBJ1-2; D might be TRBD1 (5 bases). This CDR3 has 14 residues. Germline CDR1 is KGHSH and CDR2 is LQKENI. Deletions cut 3 bases from V and 6 bases from J, with 14 bases between. The CDR3 nucleotides are TGTGCCAGCTCACCCCAGACTTGGGGCGATGGCTACACCTTC. This translates into CASSPQTWGDGYTF.

This clonotype was recorded a few times. V gene TRBV7-9 combines with J gene TRBJ1-5; 8 positions agree with TRBD1. This CDR3 region has 14 residues. Germline CDR1 reads SEHNR; CDR2 reads FQNEAQ (reference sequence). V was pared by 1 base and J by 7 bases, with 3 bases of the junction left unmatched. CDR3 region: CASSLGQGKQPQHF. The CDR3, as DNA: TGTGCCAGCAGCTTAGGACAGGGGAAACAGCCCCAGCATTTT. Variable domain in full (rest from reference TRBV7-9 and TRBJ1-5): DTGVSQNPRHKITKRGQNVTFRCDPISEHNRLYWYRQTLGQGPEFLTYFQNEAQLEKSRLLSDRFSAERPKGSFSTLEIQRTEQGDSAMYLCASSLGQGKQPQHFGDGTRLSIL.

This clonotype was detected many times. The genes are TRBV27 and TRBJ1-2; no clear D. Trimming removed 0 bases at V and 4 bases at J, with 12 bases between. The CDR3 spans 15 residues. The germline CDR1 and CDR2 sequences are MNHEY and SMNVEV (reference sequence). This chain's CDR3 is CASSLSGGSFYGYTF. The CDR3 DNA sequence: TGTGCCAGCAGTTTATCGGGAGGGAGCTTCTATGGCTACACCTTC.

Ten or more counts support this clonotype. This rearrangement joins TRBV27 to TRBJ1-5; D is unclear. Germline V lookup: CDR1 MNHEY, CDR2 SMNVEV (reference sequence). This CDR3 contains 12 residues. Between the trimmed V and J ends, which lost 6 bases and 5 bases, there was a span of 8 bases. The CDR3 loop reads CASSSAYQPQHF. The CDR3 bases are TGTGCCAGCAGCTCCGCTTATCAGCCCCAGCATTTT.